This note documents a single TCR beta chain sequence. Expressed TCRB transcripts got sequenced, as all isolated RNA was reverse transcribed. The assay was immunoSEQ multiplex PCR, and TCRdb's table has in-frame clones only and misses some. The sample comprises about 620,000 clones, around 16% of which are singletons, and approximately 0.093% rests with the top ten. The sample originates from a study of beta chain features in type 1 diabetes. Germline loops: CDR1 SEHNR, CDR2 FQNEAQ (reference sequence). The CDR3 covers 15 residues. The J segment lost 0 bases and the V segment lost 3 bases, leaving 3 bases of the junction unmatched.

The receptor was derived from a man between 18 and 29 years old in good health. The sample comprised naive CD4+ T cells from blood. The rearrangement joins TRBV7-9 to TRBJ1-1; 8 bases agree with TRBD1. Here the CDR3 reads CASSFQTGVNTEAFF. In DNA, the CDR3 is TGTGCCAGCAGCTTTCAGACAGGGGTGAACACTGAAGCTTTCTTT. The whole variable domain, filled in from reference TRBV7-9 and TRBJ1-1, reads DTGVSQNPRHKITKRGQNVTFRCDPISEHNRLYWYRQTLGQGPEFLTYFQNEAQLEKSRLLSDRFSAERPKGSFSTLEIQRTEQGDSAMYLCASSFQTGVNTEAFFGQGTRLTVV.